This T cell receptor (beta chain) was captured by sequencing in a study of cytomegalovirus exposure and HLA in healthy donors. Findings of the study overall: With high specificity and sensitivity, the classifier reportedly diagnosed cytomegalovirus status. Among TCR beta chains of equal frequency, HLA-associated ones were more clonally expanded in a later analysis.

PCR amplification relied on 60 Vbeta primers (plus 13 Jbeta primers). Generated by immunoSEQ multiplex PCR, the TCRdb table keeps only in-frame clones and is missing some. Of around 150,000 clones listed, roughly 85% are singletons. A word on this clone: The antigen remains unidentified.

V dropped 4 bases and J dropped 9; count of bases not matched to a gene: 13. The CDR3 has 16 residues. Per the germline V gene, CDR1 is SGDLS and CDR2 is YYNGEE. Sequenced sample: PBMCs. V and J are TRBV9 and TRBJ2-2; TRBD2 matches at 9 bases. This clonotype originated in a middle-aged man in good health and CMV-seronegative. CDR3 sequence: CASSPRSSGSSRELFF. The CDR3 coding sequence is TGTGCCAGCAGCCCGAGGAGTAGCGGGAGTTCCCGGGAGCTGTTTTTT. The complete variable domain, with remaining parts taken from reference TRBV9 and TRBJ2-2, reads DSGVTQTPKHLITATGQRVTLRCSPRSGDLSVYWYQQSLDQGLQFLIQYYNGEERAKGNILERFSAQQFPDLHSELNLSSLELGDSALYFCASSPRSSGSSRELFFGEGSRLTVL.